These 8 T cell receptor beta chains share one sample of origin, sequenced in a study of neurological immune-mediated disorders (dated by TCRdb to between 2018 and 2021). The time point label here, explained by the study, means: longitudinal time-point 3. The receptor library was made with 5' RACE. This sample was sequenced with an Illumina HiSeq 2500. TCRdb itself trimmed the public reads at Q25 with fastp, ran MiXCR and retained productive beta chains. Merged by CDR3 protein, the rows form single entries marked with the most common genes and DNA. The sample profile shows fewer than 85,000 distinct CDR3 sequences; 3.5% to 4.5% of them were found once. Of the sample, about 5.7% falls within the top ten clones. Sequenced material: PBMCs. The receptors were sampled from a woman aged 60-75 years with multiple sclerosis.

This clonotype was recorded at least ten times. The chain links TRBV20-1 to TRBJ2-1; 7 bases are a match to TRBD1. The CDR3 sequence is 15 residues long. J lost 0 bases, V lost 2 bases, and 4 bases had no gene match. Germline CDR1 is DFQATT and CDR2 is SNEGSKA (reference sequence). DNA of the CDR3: TGCAGTGCTAGACCACAGGGGTCCTCCTACAATGAGCAGTTCTTC. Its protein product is CSARPQGSSYNEQFF.

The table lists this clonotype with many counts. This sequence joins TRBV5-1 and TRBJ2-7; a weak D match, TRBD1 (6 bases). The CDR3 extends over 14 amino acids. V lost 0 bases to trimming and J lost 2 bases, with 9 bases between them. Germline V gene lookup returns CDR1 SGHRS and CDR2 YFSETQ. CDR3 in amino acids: CASSLVTGTYEQYF. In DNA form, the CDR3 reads TGCGCCAGCAGCTTGGTAACAGGGACCTACGAGCAGTACTTC.

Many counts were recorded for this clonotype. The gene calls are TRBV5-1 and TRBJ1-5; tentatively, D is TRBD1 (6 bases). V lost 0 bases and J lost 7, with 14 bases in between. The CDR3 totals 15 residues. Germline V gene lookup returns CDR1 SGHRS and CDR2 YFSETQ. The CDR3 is CASSLVTGAGQPQHF. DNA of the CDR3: TGCGCCAGCAGCTTGGTTACGGGGGCTGGACAGCCCCAGCATTTT.

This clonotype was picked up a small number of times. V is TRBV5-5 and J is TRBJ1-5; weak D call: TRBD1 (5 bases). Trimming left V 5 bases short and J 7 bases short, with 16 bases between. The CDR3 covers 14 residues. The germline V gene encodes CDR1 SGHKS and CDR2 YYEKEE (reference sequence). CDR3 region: CASSLGGLYQPQHF. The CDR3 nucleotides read TGTGCCAGCAGTCTTGGGGGTTTGTACCAGCCCCAGCATTTT.

The CDR3 here is CSVEGIAGGSYEQYF. The CDR3 region has the DNA TGCAGCGTTGAAGGAATAGCGGGGGGGTCCTACGAGCAGTACTTC. This chain joins TRBV29-1 and TRBJ2-7, with TRBD2 matching over 11 bases. The V segment lost 1 base and the J segment 1 base; nucleotides outside the gene matches: 3. The CDR3 contains 15 residues. Germline CDR1 SQVTM, CDR2 ANQGSEA.

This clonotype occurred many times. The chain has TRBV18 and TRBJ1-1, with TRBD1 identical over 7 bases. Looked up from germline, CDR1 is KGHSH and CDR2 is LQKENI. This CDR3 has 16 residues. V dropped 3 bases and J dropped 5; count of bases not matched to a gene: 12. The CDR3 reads CASSPLQGGGRTEAFF. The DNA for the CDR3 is TGTGCCAGCTCACCGCTTCAGGGGGGAGGTAGGACTGAAGCTTTCTTT.

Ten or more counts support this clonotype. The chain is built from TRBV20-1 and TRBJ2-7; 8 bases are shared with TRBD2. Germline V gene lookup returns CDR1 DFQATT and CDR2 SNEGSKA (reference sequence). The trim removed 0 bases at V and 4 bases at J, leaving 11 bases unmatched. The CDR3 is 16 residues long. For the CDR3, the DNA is TGCAGTGCTAGAGATCCGCTAGCGGGTATAATTTACGAGCAGTACTTC. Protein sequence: CSARDPLAGIIYEQYF.

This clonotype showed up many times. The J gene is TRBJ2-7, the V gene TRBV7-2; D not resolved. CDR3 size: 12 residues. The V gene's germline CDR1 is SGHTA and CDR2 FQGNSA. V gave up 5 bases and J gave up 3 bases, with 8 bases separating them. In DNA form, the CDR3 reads TGTGCCAGCAGCCCGACACTCTACGAGCAGTACTTC. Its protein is CASSPTLYEQYF.